The text below deals with one T cell receptor (beta chain). This entry is derived from a study of blood T cell repertoires in COVID-19. Across the study: From T cells, B-cell-depleted T cells, or PBMCs came the material, which was cDNA or gDNA.

Germline CDR1 and CDR2: SNHLY and FYNNEI. This CDR3 spans 15 amino acids. With V trimmed by 0 bases and J by 8 bases, 6 bases remained unmatched. Sequencing used immunoSEQ multiplex PCR; TCRdb keeps in-frame clones, though not all of them. In the table there are approximately 240,000 clones, about 89% of which are singletons. Material for sequencing was PBMCs or T cells enriched from blood (not recorded which). V usage is TRBV2 and J usage is TRBJ2-1; 8 positions agree with TRBD2. The TCR sequence derives from a young woman who had recovered from COVID-19. CDR3 nucleotides: TGTGCCAGCAGTGAAGCGCCGGGAGGGATTTATGAGCAGTTCTTC. Its translation is CASSEAPGGIYEQFF.